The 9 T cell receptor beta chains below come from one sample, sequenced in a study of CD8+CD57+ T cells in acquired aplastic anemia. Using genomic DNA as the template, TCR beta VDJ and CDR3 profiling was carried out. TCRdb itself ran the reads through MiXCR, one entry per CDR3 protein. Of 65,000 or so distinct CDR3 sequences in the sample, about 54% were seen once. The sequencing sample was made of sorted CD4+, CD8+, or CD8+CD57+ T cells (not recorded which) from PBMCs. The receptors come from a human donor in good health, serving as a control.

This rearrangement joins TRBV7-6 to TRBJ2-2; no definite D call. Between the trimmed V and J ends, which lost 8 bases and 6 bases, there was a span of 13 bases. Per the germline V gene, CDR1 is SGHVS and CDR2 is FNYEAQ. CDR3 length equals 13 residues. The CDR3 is CASGVGGSGELFF. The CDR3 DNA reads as TGTGCCAGCGGGGTGGGTGGCTCCGGGGAGCTGTTTTTT.

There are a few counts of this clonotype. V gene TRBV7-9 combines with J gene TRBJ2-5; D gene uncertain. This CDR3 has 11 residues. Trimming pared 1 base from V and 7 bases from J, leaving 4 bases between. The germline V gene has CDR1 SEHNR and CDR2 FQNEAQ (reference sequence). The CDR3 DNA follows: TGTGCCAGCAGCTTAGTGGGGACCCAGTACTTC. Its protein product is CASSLVGTQYF.

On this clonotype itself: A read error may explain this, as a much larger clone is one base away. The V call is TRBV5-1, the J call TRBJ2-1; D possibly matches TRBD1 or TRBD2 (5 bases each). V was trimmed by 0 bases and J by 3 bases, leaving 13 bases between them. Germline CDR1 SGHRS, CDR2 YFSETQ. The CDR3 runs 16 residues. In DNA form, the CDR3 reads TGCGCCAGCAGCTTGGCCGAGGCAGGGAGCTACAATGAGCAGTTCTTC. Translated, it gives CASSLAEAGSYNEQFF.

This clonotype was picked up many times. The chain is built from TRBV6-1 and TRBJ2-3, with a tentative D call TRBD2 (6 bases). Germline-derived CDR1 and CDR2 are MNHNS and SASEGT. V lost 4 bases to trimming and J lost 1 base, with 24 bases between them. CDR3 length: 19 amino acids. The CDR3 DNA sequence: TGTGCCAGCAGTGCCCGCGGGACCTCAACCATAAGAGGCACAGATACGCAGTATTTT. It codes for CASSARGTSTIRGTDTQYF.

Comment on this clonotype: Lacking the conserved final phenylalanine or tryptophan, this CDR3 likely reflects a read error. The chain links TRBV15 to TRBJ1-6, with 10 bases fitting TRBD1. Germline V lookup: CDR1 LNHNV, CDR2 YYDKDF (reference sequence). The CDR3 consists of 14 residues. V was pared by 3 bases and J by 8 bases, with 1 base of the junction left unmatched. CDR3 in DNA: TGTGCCACCAGCAGGGACAGGGGGGATTCACCCCTCCACTCT. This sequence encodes CATSRDRGDSPLHS.

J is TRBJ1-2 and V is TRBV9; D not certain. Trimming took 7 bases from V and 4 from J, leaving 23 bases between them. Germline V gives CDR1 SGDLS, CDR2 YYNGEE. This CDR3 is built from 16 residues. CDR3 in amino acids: CASRPGGQLPAYGYTF. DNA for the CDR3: TGTGCCAGCCGCCCGGGAGGGCAGCTTCCTGCCTATGGCTACACCTTC.

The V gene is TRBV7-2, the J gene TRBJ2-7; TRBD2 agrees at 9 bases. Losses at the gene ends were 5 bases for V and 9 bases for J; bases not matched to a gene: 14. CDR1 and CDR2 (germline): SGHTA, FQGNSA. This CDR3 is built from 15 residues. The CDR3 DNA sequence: TGTGCCAGCAGCCACGGGCGGGTGGCTAGCGGGGCGCAGTACTTC. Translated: CASSHGRVASGAQYF.

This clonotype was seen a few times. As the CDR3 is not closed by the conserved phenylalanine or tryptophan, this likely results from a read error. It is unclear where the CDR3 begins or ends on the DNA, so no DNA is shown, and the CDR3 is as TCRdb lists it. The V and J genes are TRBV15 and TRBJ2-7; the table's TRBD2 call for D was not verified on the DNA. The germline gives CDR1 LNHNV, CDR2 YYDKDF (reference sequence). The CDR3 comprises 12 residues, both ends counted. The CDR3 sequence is CATSRDLPHGTS.

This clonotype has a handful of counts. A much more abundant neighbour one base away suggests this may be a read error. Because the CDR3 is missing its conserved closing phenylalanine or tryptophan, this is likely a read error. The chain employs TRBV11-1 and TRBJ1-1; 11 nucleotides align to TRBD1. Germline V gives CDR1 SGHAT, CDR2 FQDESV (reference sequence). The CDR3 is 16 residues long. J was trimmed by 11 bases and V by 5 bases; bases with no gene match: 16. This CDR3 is CASSAAPGQGVNGAFL. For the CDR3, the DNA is TGTGCCAGCAGCGCCGCTCCGGGACAGGGGGTAAATGGGGCTTTCTTG.